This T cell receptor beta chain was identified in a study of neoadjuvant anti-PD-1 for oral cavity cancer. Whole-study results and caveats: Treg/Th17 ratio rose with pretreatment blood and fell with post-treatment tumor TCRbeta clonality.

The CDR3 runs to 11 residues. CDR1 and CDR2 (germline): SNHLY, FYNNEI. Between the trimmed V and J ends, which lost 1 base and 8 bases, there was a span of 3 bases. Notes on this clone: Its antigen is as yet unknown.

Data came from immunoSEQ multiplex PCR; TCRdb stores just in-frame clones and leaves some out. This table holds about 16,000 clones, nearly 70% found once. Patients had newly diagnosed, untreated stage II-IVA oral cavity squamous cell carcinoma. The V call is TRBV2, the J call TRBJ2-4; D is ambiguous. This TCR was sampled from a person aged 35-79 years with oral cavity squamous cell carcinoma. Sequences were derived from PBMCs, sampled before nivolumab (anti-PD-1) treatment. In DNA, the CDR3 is TGTGCCAGCAGTGAAGGTGACATTCAGTACTTC. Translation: CASSEGDIQYF.